The 16 T cell receptor beta chains reported below all come from one sample, sequenced in a study of T cells after yellow fever vaccination (dated by TCRdb to between 2018 and 2021). Read against the paper, the sample's treatment or condition label means: live attenuated yellow fever vaccine strain. Preparation of the library involved 5' RACE. Sequencing relied on an Illumina NovaSeq 6000. TCRdb reprocessing: public reads trimmed at Q25 with fastp, clones called with MiXCR, in-frame beta chains kept. All rows with the same CDR3 protein become a single entry with the most common DNA and genes. In this sample the table shows some 170,000 distinct CDR3 sequences, 9.3% of which occur a single time. Approximately 35% of the sample rests with the top ten. The source material was CD8+ T cells sorted from PBMCs, sampled 45 days after the yellow fever booster vaccination. The receptors originated from a man younger than 35 who received the YFV17D yellow fever vaccine.

This chain joins TRBV6-6 and TRBJ2-5; perhaps TRBD1 as D (5 bases). The CDR3 consists of 13 residues. Germline loops: CDR1 MNHNY, CDR2 SVGAGI (reference sequence). Trimming stripped 7 bases from V and 4 bases from J, with 13 bases between. The DNA for the CDR3 is TGTGCCAGCACCGAAGGGGTCAGAGAGACCCAGTACTTC. It yields the protein CASTEGVRETQYF.

This clonotype was found a few times. DNA for the CDR3: TGTGCCAGCAACCTGGGACAGGGAAACGGGGAGCTGTTTTTT. Translated: CASNLGQGNGELFF. J is TRBJ2-2 and V is TRBV6-2 or TRBV6-3; 9 nucleotides match TRBD1. V trimming: 7 bases; J trimming: 7 bases; junction bases outside the gene matches: 7. The CDR3 is 14 residues long. Germline V gene data show CDR1 as MNHEY and CDR2 as SVGEGT.

This clonotype has only a few counts. V is TRBV27 and J is TRBJ2-6; unclear D gene. The CDR3 runs 14 residues. The germline V gene encodes CDR1 MNHEY and CDR2 SMNVEV (reference sequence). V shed 10 bases and J shed 0 bases, with 10 bases lying between them. The CDR3 bases are TGTGCCACCCGAGTGACCTCTGGGGCCAACGTCCTGACTTTC. This gives the protein CATRVTSGANVLTF. Complete variable domain (other parts from reference TRBV27 and TRBJ2-6): EAQVTQNPRYLITVTGKKLTVTCSQNMNHEYMSWYRQDPGLGLRQIYYSMNVEVTDKGDVPEGYKVSRKEKRNFPLILESPSPNQTSLYFCATRVTSGANVLTFGAGSRLTVL.

The gene calls are TRBV13 and TRBJ2-5; TRBD2 aligns across 7 bases. Trimming cost V 5 bases and J 5 bases; bases outside gene matches: 8. Germline V CDR1 and CDR2: PRHDT, FYEKMQ (reference sequence). The CDR3 extends over 14 amino acids. Here the CDR3 reads CASSQRGGLETQYF. The CDR3, as DNA: TGTGCCAGCAGCCAGCGGGGAGGGTTGGAGACCCAGTACTTC.

The rearrangement links TRBV7-9 to TRBJ1-5, with 9 bases that match TRBD1. V was clipped by 8 bases and J by 4 bases; unmatched bases: 6. Germline loops: CDR1 SEHNR, CDR2 FQNEAQ (reference sequence). This CDR3 has 14 residues. CDR3 nucleotides: TGTGCCAGCGCCCCGACAGGGGGAAATCAGCCCCAGCATTTT. Protein sequence: CASAPTGGNQPQHF.

This clonotype was observed a handful of times. CDR3 residues: CATSRASNQPQHF. CDR3 DNA sequence: TGTGCCACCTCCAGGGCTAGCAATCAGCCCCAGCATTTT. The chain joins TRBV15 to TRBJ1-5, with D perhaps TRBD1 (5 bases). Per germline, CDR1 LNHNV and CDR2 YYDKDF (reference sequence). This CDR3 contains 13 residues. Trimming pared 8 bases from V and 0 bases from J, leaving 8 bases between.

The chain combines TRBV27 with TRBJ1-1; D may be TRBD1 (5 bases). V was cut by 3 bases and J by 1 base, with 12 bases left in between. Germline CDR1 and CDR2: MNHEY and SMNVEV (reference sequence). The CDR3 sequence is 15 residues long. As DNA, the CDR3 is TGTGCCAGCAGTTTCAACCCCGGGGGGAACACTGAAGCTTTCTTT. This encodes CASSFNPGGNTEAFF.

This clonotype turned up a few times. J is TRBJ2-2 and V is TRBV25-1; D is unresolved. This CDR3 spans 15 amino acids. The germline CDR1 and CDR2 sequences are MGHDK and SYGVNS. V was clipped by 1 base and J by 2 bases, with 8 bases between them. CDR3 loop: CASSEFGPNTGELFF. The CDR3 nucleotides read TGTGCCAGCAGTGAATTTGGTCCCAACACCGGGGAGCTGTTTTTT.

This clonotype was detected only a few times. The chain links TRBV11-2 to TRBJ2-5, with a weak D call TRBD1 (6 bases). The V end was cut by 0 bases, the J end by 5 bases, with 16 bases between. CDR3 length: 16 amino acids. Per germline, CDR1 SGHAT and CDR2 FQNNGV. CDR3 nucleotides: TGTGCCAGCAGCTTAGATCTCAGGGGTTCGGGCGAGACCCAGTACTTC. Amino acids: CASSLDLRGSGETQYF.

This chain connects TRBV9 to TRBJ2-3; weak D call: TRBD2 (6 bases). Germline V CDR1 and CDR2: SGDLS, YYNGEE. With 3 bases removed from V and 5 bases from J, the gap between germline ends came to 13 bases. This CDR3 comprises 14 residues. The CDR3 reads CASSEGLPLDTQYF. The DNA of the CDR3 is TGTGCCAGCAGCGAGGGACTCCCCTTAGATACGCAGTATTTT.

In this sample, this clonotype turned up a few times. The chain couples TRBV7-9 to TRBJ2-5; no firm D call. Germline CDR1 SEHNR, CDR2 FQNEAQ (reference sequence). V dropped 4 bases and J dropped 3 bases, with 12 bases sitting between them. The CDR3 runs 14 residues. The CDR3 reads CASSSPGTEETQYF. CDR3 nucleotide sequence: TGTGCCAGCAGCTCTCCGGGCACAGAAGAGACCCAGTACTTC.

The chain employs TRBV20-1 and TRBJ2-2, with D perhaps matching TRBD2 (6 bases). V was cut by 0 bases and J by 6 bases, with 8 bases left in between. Per the germline V gene, CDR1 is DFQATT and CDR2 is SNEGSKA (reference sequence). CDR3 length: 13 residues. CDR3 nucleotide sequence: TGCAGTGCTAGAGAAGGGGAGGCCGGGGAGCTGTTTTTT. It specifies CSAREGEAGELFF.

In its sample, this clonotype was seen a few times. The chain recombines TRBV4-3 with TRBJ1-1; D is uncertain. Germline CDR1 reads LGHNA; CDR2 reads YSLEER. Trimming pared 2 bases from V and 7 bases from J, leaving 20 bases between. This CDR3 has 16 residues. CDR3 in DNA: TGCGCCAGCAGCCAATTCCCCAGGCCTGGGTACCATGAAGCTTTCTTT. Translated, it gives CASSQFPRPGYHEAFF.

This clonotype was observed a few times. The chain employs TRBV7-3 and TRBJ2-3, with TRBD2 identical over 7 bases. Germline loops: CDR1 SGHTA, CDR2 FQGTGA. J was trimmed by 4 bases and V by 0 bases; bases with no gene match: 4. The CDR3 spans 15 residues. CDR3 nucleotide sequence: TGTGCCAGCAGCTTAACCGGGGCGGGGGCAGATACGCAGTATTTT. This encodes CASSLTGAGADTQYF.

The CDR3 DNA reads as TGTGCCAGCAGCTTAATGCCTGCGGCAAACTATGGCTACACCTTC. It encodes CASSLMPAANYGYTF. V usage is TRBV7-9 and J usage is TRBJ1-2; the D is unclear. Germline CDR1 and CDR2: SEHNR and FQNEAQ (reference sequence). Between the trimmed V and J ends, which lost 2 bases and 2 bases, there was a span of 12 bases. The CDR3 extends over 15 amino acids.

This clonotype was recorded a few times. The chain uses TRBV12-3 or TRBV12-4 and TRBJ2-5; 8 nucleotides line up with TRBD2. The CDR3 extends over 15 amino acids. Trimming at V came to 6 bases and at J to 2 bases, leaving 8 bases not matched to a gene. CDR3 sequence reads: CASREGLEAQETQYF. In nucleotides, the CDR3 is TGTGCCAGCAGAGAGGGACTAGAGGCTCAAGAGACCCAGTACTTC.